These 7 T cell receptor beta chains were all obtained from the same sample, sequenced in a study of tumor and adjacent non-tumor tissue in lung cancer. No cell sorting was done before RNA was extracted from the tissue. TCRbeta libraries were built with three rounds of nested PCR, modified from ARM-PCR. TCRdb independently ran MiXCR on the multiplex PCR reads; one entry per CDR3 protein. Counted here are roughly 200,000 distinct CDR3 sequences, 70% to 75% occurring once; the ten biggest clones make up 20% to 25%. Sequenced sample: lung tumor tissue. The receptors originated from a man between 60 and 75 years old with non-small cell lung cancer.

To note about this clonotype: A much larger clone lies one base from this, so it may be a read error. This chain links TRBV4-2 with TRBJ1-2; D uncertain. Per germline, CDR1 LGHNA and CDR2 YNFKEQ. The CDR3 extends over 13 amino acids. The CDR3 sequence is CACSQANTPGYTF. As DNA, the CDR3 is TGTGCCTGCAGCCAGGCGAATACTCCTGGCTACACCTTC.

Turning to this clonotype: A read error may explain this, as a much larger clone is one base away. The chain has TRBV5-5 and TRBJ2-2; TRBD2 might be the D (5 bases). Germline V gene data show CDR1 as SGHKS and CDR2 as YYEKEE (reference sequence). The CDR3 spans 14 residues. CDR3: CASSLGGNTGEMFF. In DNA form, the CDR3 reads TGTGCCAGCAGCTTGGGGGGAAACACCGGGGAGATGTTTTTT.

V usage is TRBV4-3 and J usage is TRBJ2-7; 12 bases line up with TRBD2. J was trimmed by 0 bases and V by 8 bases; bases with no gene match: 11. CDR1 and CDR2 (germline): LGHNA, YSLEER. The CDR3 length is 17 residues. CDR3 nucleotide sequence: TGCGCCAGCCAAGAACTAGCGGGAGGTCCAATCTCCTACGAGCAGTACTTC. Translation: CASQELAGGPISYEQYF.

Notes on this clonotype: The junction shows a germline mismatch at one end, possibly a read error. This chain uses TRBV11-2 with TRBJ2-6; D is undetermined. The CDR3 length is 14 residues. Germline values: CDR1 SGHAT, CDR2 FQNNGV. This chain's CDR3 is CASNPISEANVLSF. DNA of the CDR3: TGTGCCAGCAATCCCATCTCTGAGGCCAACGTCCTGTCTTTC.

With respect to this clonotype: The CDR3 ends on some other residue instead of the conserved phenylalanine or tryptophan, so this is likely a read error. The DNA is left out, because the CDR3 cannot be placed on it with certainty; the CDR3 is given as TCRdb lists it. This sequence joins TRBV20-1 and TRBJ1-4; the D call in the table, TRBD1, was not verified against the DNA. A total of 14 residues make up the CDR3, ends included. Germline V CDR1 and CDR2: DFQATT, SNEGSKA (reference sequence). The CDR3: CSAKDDRGDEKPFY.

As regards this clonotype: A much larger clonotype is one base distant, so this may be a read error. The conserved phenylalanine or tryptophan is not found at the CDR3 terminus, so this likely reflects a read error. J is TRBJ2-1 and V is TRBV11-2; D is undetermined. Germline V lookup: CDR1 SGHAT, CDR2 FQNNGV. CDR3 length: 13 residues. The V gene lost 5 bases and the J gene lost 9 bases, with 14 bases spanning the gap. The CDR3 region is CASSLFVRIEQFL. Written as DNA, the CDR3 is TGTGCCAGCAGCCTTTTCGTGAGGATTGAGCAGTTCCTC.

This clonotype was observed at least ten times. This CDR3 is CASSSLAGADTQYF. CDR3 nucleotides: TGTGCCAGCAGCTCCCTAGCGGGTGCAGATACGCAGTATTTT. The chain carries TRBV11-2 and TRBJ2-3, with 8 bases fitting TRBD2. The trim removed 4 bases at V and 4 bases at J, leaving 4 bases unmatched. From germline, CDR1 is SGHAT and CDR2 FQNNGV. There are 14 residues in the CDR3.